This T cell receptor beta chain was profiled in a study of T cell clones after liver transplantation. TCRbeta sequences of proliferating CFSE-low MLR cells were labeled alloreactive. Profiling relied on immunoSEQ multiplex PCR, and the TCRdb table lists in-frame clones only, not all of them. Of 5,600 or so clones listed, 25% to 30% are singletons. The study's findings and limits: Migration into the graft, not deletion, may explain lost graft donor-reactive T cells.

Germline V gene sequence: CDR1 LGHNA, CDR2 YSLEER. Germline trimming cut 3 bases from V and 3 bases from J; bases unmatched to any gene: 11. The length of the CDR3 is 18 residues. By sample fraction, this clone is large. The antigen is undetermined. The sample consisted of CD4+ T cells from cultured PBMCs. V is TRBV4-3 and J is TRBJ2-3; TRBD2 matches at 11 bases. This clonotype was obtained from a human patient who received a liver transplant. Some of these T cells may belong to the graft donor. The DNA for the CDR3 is TGCGCCAGCAGCCATCACCTCGGCACTAGCGGGAGAACAGATACGCAGTATTTT. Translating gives CASSHHLGTSGRTDTQYF.